This T cell receptor (beta chain) was documented in a study of technical replicates of blood from several donors. The CDR3 extends over 19 amino acids. In germline, CDR1 is MRHNA, CDR2 SNTAGT. V was pared by 4 bases and J by 0 bases, with 22 bases between. Some clones are missing from TCRdb's copy, which holds only in-frame ones; the method was immunoSEQ multiplex PCR. The table includes approximately 75,000 clones, 95% to 98% detected once. This TCR was sampled from a human donor in good health. The material sequenced was T cells isolated from PBMCs. V is TRBV6-4 and J is TRBJ2-1; perhaps TRBD2 as D (5 bases). CDR3 protein: CASSGTSRVGESSYNEQFF. The CDR3 coding sequence is TGTGCCAGCAGTGGTACTTCTAGGGTCGGGGAGAGCTCCTACAATGAGCAGTTCTTC.